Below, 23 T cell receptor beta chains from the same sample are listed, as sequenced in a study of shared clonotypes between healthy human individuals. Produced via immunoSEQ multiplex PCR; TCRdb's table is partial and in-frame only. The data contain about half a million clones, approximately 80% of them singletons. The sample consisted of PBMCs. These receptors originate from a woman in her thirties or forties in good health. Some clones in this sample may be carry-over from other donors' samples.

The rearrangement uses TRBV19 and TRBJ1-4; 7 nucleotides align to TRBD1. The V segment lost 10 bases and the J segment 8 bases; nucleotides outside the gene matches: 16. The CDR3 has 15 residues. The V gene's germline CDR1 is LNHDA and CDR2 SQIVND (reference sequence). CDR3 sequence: CATQLTGVRREKLFF. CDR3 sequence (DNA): TGTGCCACCCAACTTACAGGGGTGAGAAGGGAAAAACTGTTTTTT.

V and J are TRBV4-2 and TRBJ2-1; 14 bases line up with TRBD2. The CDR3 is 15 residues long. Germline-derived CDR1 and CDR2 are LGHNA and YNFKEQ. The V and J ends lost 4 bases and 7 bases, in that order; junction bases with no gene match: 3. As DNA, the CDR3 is TGTGCCAGCAGCCCGACTAGCGGGAGGGCGAATGAGCAGTTCTTC. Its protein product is CASSPTSGRANEQFF.

The CDR3 here is CASSKARECQTTTADYEQYF. The CDR3 DNA sequence: TGTGCCAGCAGCAAAGCGCGAGAGTGTCAGACTACGACGGCAGACTACGAGCAGTACTTC. The genes are TRBV21-1 and TRBJ2-7; TRBD2 is taken as the D call from the table, unchecked against the DNA. TRBV21-1 is marked as a pseudogene. There are 20 residues in the CDR3.

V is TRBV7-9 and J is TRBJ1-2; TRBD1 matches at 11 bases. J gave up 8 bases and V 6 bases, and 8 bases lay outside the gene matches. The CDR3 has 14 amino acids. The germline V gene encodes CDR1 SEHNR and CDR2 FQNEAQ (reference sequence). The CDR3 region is CASSLPGQGGGYTF. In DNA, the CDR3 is TGTGCCAGCAGTCTACCGGGACAGGGGGGAGGCTACACCTTC.

The CDR3 DNA reads as TGTGCCAGCAGTCTCTTCGGACAGGGGAACACCGGGGAGCTGTTTTTT. It specifies CASSLFGQGNTGELFF. The rearrangement uses TRBV27 and TRBJ2-2, with 8 bases that match TRBD1. The CDR3 contains 16 residues. J lost 1 base, V lost 5 bases, and 6 bases had no gene match. Germline CDR1 MNHEY, CDR2 SMNVEV (reference sequence).

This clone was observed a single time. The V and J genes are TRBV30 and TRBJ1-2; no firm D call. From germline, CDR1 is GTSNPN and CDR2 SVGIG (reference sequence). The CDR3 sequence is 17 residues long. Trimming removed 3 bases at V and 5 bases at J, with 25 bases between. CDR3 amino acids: CAWRTPSLSLTPYGYTF. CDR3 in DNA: TGTGCCTGGAGAACTCCCTCATTAAGTCTTACCCCTTATGGCTACACCTTC.

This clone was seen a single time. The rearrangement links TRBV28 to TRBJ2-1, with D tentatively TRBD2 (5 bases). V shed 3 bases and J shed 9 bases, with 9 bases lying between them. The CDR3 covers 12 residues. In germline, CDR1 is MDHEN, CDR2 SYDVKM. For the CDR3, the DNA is TGTGCCAGCAGTTTGGCGGGCCTTGAGCAGTTCTTC. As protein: CASSLAGLEQFF. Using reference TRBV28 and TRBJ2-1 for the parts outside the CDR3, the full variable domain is DVKVTQSSRYLVKRTGEKVFLECVQDMDHENMFWYRQDPGLGLRLIYFSYDVKMKEKGDIPEGYSVSREKKERFSLILESASTNQTSMYLCASSLAGLEQFFGPGTRLTVL.

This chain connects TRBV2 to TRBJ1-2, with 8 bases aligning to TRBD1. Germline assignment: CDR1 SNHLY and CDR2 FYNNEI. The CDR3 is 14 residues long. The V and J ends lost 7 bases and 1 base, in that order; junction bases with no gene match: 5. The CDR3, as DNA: TGTGCCAGCACTCAGGGGGCTTATAACTATGGCTACACCTTC. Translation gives CASTQGAYNYGYTF.

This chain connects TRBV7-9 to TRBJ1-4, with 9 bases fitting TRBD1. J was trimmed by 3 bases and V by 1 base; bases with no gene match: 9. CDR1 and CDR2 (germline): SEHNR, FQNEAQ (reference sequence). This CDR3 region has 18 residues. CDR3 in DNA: TGTGCCAGCAGCTTAGTGGGGACAGGGTCTGCGGCTAATGAAAAACTGTTTTTT. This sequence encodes CASSLVGTGSAANEKLFF.

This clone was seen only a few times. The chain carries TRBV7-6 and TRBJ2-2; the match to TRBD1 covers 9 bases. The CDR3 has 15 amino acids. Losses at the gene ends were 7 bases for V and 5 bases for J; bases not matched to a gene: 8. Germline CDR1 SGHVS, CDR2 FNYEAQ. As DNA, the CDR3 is TGTGCCAGCACCTCCGGGACAGGGAGGACCGGGGAGCTGTTTTTT. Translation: CASTSGTGRTGELFF.

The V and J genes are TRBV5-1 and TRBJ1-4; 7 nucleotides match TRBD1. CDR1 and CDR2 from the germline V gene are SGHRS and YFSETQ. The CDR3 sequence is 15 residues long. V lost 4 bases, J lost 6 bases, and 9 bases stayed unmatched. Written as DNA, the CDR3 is TGCGCCAGCAGCGTGGCCGGGACAGCCGATGAAAAACTGTTTTTT. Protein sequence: CASSVAGTADEKLFF. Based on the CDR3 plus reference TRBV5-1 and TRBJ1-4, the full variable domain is KAGVTQTPRYLIKTRGQQVTLSCSPISGHRSVSWYQQTPGQGLQFLFEYFSETQRNKGNFPGRFSGRQFSNSRSEMNVSTLELGDSALYLCASSVAGTADEKLFFGSGTQLSVL.

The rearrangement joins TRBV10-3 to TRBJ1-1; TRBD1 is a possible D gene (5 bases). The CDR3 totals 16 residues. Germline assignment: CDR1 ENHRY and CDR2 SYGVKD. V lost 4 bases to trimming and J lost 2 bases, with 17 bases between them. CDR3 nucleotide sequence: TGTGCCATCAGTGCCGACAGCCATCCCGGAAACACTGAAGCTTTCTTT. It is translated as CAISADSHPGNTEAFF.

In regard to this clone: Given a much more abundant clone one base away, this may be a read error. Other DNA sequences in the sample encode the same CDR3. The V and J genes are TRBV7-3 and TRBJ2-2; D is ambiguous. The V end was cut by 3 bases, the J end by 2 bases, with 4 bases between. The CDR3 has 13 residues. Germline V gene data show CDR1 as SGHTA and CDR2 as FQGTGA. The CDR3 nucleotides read TGTGCCAGCAGCTTTCCTAACACCGGGGAGCTGTTTTTT. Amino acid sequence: CASSFPNTGELFF.

CDR3 coding DNA: TGTGCCAGCAGCCCGCGAGGACAGGGGCCCACTGAAGCTTTCTTT. Residues: CASSPRGQGPTEAFF. The chain employs TRBV7-3 and TRBJ1-1, with TRBD1 matching over 9 bases. The CDR3 totals 15 residues. V gave up 5 bases and J gave up 4 bases; unmatched junction bases: 8. Germline CDR1 reads SGHTA; CDR2 reads FQGTGA.

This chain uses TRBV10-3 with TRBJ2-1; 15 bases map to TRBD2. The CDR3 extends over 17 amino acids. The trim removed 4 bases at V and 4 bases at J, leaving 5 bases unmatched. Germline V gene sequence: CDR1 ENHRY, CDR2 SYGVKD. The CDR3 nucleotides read TGTGCCATCAGTGGGACTAGCGGGAGGGCCGAATACAATGAGCAGTTCTTC. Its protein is CAISGTSGRAEYNEQFF.

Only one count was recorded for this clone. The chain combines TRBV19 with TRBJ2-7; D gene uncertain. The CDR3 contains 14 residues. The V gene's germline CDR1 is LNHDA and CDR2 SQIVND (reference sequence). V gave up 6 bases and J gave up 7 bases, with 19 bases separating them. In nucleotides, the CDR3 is TGTGCCAGTAGCGCGACCATTCCGTCCCCTGAGCAGTACTTC. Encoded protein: CASSATIPSPEQYF.

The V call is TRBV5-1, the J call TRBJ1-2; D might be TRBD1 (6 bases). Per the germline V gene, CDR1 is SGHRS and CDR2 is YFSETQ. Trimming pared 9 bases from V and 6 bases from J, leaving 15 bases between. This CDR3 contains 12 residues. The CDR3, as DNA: TGCGCCACTCGCGGGACATGCGATGGCTACACCTTC. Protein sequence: CATRGTCDGYTF.

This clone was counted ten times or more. Written as DNA, the CDR3 is TGCGCCAGCAGCGCGGACAGGGAGGGGGAAAAACTGTTTTTT. Translation: CASSADREGEKLFF. The chain recombines TRBV5-1 with TRBJ1-4; 8 nucleotides match TRBD1. The germline V gene has CDR1 SGHRS and CDR2 YFSETQ. V gave up 4 bases and J gave up 8 bases; unmatched junction bases: 7. This CDR3 has 14 amino acids.

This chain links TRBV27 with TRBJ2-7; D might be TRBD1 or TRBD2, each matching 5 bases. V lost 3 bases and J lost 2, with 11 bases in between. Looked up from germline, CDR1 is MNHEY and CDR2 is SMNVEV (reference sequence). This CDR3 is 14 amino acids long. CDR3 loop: CASSFRDRPYEQYF. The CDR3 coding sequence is TGTGCCAGCAGTTTTAGGGACCGACCCTACGAGCAGTACTTC.

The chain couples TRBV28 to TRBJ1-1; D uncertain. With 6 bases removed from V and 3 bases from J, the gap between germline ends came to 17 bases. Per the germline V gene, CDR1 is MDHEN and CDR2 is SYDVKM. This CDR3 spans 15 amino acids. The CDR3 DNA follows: TGTGCCAGCAGGCCCACCGGGAGGAGGGACACTGAAGCTTTCTTT. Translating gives CASRPTGRRDTEAFF.

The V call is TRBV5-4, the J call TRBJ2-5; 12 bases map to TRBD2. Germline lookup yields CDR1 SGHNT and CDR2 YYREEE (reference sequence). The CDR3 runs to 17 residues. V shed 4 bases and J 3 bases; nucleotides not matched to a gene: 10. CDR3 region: CASSPMTSGRRKETQYF. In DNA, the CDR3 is TGTGCCAGCAGCCCTATGACTAGCGGGAGACGGAAAGAGACCCAGTACTTC.

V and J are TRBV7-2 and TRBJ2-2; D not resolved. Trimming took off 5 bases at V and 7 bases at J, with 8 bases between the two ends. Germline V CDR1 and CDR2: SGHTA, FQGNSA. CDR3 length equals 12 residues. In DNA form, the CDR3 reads TGTGCCAGCAGCGACGGCAACGGGGAGCTGTTTTTT. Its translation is CASSDGNGELFF. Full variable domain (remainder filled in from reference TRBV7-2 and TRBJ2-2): GAGVSQSPSNKVTEKGKDVELRCDPISGHTALYWYRQSLGQGLEFLIYFQGNSAPDKSGLPSDRFSAERTGGSVSTLTIQRTQQEDSAVYLCASSDGNGELFFGEGSRLTVL.

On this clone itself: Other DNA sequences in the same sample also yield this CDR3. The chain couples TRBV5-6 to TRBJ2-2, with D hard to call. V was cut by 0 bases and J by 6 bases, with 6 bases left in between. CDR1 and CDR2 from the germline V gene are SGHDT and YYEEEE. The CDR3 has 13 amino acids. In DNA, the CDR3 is TGTGCCAGCAGCTTGGAGGGTTCCGGGGAGCTGTTTTTT. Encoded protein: CASSLEGSGELFF.